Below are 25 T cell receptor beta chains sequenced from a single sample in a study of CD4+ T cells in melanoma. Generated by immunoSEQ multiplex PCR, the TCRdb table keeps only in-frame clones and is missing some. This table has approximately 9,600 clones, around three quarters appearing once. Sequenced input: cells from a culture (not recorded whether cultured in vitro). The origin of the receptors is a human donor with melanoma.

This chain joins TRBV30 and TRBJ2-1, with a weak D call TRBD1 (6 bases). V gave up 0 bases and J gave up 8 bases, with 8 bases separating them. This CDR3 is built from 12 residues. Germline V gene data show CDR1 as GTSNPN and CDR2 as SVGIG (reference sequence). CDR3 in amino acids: CAWSVQGYEQFF. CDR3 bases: TGTGCCTGGAGTGTACAGGGATATGAGCAGTTCTTC.

The CDR3 reads CASSQEAPAASLNQPQHF. In DNA, the CDR3 is TGCGCCAGCAGCCAAGAGGCCCCAGCAGCCTCCCTTAATCAGCCCCAGCATTTT. This chain joins TRBV4-1 and TRBJ1-5; D is undetermined. The CDR3 is made up of 18 amino acids. CDR1 is MGHRA and CDR2 is YSYEKL in the germline V gene. The V end lost 0 bases, the J end lost 4 bases, and 19 bases lay between the germline ends.

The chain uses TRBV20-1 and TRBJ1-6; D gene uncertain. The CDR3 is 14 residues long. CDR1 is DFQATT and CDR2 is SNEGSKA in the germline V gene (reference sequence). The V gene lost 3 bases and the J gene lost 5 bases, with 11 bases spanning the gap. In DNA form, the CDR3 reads TGCAGTGCTAGTATGGGATCGGATAATTCACCCCTCCACTTT. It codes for CSASMGSDNSPLHF.

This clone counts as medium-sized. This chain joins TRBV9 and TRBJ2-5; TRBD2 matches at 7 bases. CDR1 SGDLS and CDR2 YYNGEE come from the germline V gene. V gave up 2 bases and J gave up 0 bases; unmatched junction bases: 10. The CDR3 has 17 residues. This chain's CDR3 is CASSVHGTTTYQETQYF. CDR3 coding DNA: TGTGCCAGCAGCGTTCACGGGACTACAACGTACCAAGAGACCCAGTACTTC.

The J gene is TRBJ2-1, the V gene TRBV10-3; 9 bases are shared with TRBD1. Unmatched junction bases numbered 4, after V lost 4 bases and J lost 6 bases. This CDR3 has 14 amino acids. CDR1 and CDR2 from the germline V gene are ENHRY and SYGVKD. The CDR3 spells CAISGQTGGNEQFF. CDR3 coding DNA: TGTGCCATCAGTGGACAGACAGGGGGCAATGAGCAGTTCTTC.

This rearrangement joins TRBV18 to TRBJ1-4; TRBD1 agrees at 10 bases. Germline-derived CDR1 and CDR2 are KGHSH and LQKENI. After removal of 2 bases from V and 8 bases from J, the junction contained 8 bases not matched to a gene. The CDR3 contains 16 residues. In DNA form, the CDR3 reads TGTGCCAGCTCACCAACGACAGGGGGCGCAGGCGAAAAACTGTTTTTT. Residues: CASSPTTGGAGEKLFF.

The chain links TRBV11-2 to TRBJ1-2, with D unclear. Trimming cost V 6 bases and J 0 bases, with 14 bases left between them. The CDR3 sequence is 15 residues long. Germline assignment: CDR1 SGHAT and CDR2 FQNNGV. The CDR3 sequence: CASRQTGTTNYGYTF. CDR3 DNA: TGTGCCAGCAGGCAAACGGGAACAACTAACTATGGCTACACCTTC.

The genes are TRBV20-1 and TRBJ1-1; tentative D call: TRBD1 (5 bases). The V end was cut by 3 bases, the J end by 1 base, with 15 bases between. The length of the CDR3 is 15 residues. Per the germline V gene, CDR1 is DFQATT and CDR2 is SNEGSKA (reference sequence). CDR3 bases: TGCAGTGCTAGTAGTCAGGGACCGCCGAACACTGAAGCTTTCTTT. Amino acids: CSASSQGPPNTEAFF.

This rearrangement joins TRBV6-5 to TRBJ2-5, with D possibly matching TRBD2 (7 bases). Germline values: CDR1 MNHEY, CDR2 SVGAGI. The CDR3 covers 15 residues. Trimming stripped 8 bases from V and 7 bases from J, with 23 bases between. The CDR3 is CASSLAGAIVGTQYF. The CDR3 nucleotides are TGTGCCAGCTCCCTGGCGGGGGCAATCGTAGGGACCCAGTACTTC.

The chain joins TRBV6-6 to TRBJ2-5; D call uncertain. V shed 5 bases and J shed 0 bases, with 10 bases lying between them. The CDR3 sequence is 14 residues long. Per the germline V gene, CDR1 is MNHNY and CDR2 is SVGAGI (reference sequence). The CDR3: CASSVISYQETQYF. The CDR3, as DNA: TGTGCCAGCAGTGTGATCAGCTACCAAGAGACCCAGTACTTC.

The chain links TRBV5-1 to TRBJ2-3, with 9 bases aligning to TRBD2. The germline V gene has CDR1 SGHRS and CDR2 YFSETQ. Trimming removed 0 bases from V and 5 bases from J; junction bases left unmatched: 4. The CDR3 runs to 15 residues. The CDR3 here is CASSLERGARDTQYF. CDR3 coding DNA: TGCGCCAGCAGCTTGGAGCGGGGGGCCCGAGATACGCAGTATTTT.

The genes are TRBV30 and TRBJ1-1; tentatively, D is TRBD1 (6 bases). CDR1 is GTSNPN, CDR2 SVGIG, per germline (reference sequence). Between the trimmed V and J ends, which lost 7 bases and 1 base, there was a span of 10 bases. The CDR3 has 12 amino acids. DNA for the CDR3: TGTGCCTCCGCGGACAGGAACACTGAAGCTTTCTTT. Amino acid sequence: CASADRNTEAFF. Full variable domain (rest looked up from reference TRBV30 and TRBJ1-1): SQTIHQWPATLVQPVGSPLSLECTVEGTSNPNLYWYRQAAGRGLQLLFYSVGIGQISSEVPQNLSASRPQDRQFILSSKKLLLSDSGFYLCASADRNTEAFFGQGTRLTVV.

The CDR3 sequence is CASSSRLVLGQRAQYF. The CDR3 DNA is TGTGCCAGCAGCTCCCGGCTCGTACTAGGGCAACGGGCCCAGTATTTT. The chain is built from TRBV13 and TRBJ2-3; perhaps TRBD2 as D (5 bases). The CDR3 has 16 residues. Germline-derived CDR1 and CDR2 are PRHDT and FYEKMQ (reference sequence). V was trimmed by 4 bases and J by 12 bases, leaving 26 bases between them.

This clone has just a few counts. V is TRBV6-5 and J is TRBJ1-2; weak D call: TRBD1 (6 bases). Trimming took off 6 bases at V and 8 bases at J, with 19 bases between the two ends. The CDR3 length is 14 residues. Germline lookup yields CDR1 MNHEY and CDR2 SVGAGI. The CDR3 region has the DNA TGTGCCAGCAGCAAGGGACACAGTCCCGGCGGCTACACCTTC. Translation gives CASSKGHSPGGYTF.

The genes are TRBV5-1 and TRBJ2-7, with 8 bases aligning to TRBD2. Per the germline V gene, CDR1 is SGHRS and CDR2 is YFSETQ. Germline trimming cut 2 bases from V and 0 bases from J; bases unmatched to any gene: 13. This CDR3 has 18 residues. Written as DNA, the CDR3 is TGCGCCAGCAGCTTCTCGAGCGGGGGTTCTGCGGGCTCCTACGAGCAGTACTTC. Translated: CASSFSSGGSAGSYEQYF. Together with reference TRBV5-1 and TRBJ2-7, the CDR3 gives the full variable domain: KAGVTQTPRYLIKTRGQQVTLSCSPISGHRSVSWYQQTPGQGLQFLFEYFSETQRNKGNFPGRFSGRQFSNSRSEMNVSTLELGDSALYLCASSFSSGGSAGSYEQYFGPGTRLTVT.

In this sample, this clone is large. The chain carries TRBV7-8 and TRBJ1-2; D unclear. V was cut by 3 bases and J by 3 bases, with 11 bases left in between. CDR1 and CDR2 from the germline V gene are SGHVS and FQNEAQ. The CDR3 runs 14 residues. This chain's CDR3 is CASSFREGHYGYTF. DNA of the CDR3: TGTGCCAGCAGCTTTAGAGAGGGCCACTATGGCTACACCTTC. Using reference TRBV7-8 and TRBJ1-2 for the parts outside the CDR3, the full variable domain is GAGVSQSPRYKVAKRGQDVALRCDPISGHVSLFWYQQALGQGPEFLTYFQNEAQLDKSGLPSDRFFAERPEGSVSTLKIQRTQQEDSAVYLCASSFREGHYGYTFGSGTRLTVV.

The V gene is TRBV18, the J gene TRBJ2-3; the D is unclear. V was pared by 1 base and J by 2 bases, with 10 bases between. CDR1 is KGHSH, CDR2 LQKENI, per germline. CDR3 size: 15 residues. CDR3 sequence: CASSPQVGSTDTQYF. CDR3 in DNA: TGTGCCAGCTCACCACAAGTCGGCTCCACAGATACGCAGTATTTT.

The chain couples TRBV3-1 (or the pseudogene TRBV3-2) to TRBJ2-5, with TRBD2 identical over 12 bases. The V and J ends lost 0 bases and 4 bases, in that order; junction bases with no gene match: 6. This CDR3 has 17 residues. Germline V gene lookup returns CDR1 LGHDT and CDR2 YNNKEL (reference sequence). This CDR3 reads CASSQEPPSGGAETQYF. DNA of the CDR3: TGTGCCAGCAGCCAAGAGCCCCCTAGCGGGGGGGCAGAGACCCAGTACTTC.

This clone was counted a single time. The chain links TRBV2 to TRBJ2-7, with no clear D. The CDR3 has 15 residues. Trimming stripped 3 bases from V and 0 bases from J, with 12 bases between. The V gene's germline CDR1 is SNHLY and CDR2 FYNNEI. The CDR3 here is CASSDESGLSYEQYF. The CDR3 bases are TGTGCCAGCAGTGACGAGTCCGGGCTCTCCTACGAGCAGTACTTC.

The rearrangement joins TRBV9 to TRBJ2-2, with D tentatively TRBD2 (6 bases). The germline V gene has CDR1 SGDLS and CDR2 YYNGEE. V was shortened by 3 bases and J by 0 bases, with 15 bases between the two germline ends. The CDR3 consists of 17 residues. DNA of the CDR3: TGTGCCAGCAGCGCCGAGTGGACTACCACGAACACCGGGGAGCTGTTTTTT. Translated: CASSAEWTTTNTGELFF.

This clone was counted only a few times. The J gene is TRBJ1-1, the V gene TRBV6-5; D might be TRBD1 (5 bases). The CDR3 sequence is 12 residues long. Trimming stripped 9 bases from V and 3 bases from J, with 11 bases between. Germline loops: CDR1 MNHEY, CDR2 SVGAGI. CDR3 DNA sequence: TGTGCCAGTGGCCGGGACTACACTGAAGCTTTCTTT. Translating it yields CASGRDYTEAFF.

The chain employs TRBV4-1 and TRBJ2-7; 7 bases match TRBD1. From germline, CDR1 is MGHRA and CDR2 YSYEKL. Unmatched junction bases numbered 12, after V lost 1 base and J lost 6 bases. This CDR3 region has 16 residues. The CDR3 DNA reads TGCGCCAGCAGCCAAGGATGGAGACAGGGCCCTGGCGAGCAGTACTTC. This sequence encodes CASSQGWRQGPGEQYF.

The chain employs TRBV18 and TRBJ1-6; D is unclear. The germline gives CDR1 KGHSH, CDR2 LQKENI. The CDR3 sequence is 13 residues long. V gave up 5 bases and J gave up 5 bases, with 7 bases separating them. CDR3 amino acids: CASSRTDNSPLHF. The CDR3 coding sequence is TGTGCCAGCTCAAGGACTGATAATTCACCCCTCCACTTT.

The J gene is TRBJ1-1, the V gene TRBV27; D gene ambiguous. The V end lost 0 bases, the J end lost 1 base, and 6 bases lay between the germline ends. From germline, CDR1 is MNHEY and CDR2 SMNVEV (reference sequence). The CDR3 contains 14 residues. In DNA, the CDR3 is TGTGCCAGCAGTTTATCGGACGGGAACACTGAAGCTTTCTTT. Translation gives CASSLSDGNTEAFF.

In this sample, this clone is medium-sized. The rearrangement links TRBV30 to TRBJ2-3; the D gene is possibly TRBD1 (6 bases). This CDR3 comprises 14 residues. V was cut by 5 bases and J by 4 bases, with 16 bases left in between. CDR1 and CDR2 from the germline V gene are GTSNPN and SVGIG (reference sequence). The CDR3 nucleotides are TGTGCCTGGGGTCGGACAGCAACCTCAGATACGCAGTATTTT. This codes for CAWGRTATSDTQYF.